This T cell receptor (beta chain) was captured in a study of Ad26.COV2.S vaccination and SARS-CoV-2 variants. In the study overall: Each vaccinee took Ad26.COV2.S intramuscularly, once or twice 56 days apart. Findings of the study overall: Responses of spike-specific T cells (both CD8+ and CD4+) reportedly showed substantial breadth after vaccination.

With respect to this clone: Its antigen is not known.

As for treatment: about 20 received Ad26.COV2.S at low or high dose, single or two shots; 5 received placebo; per-sample allocation not given. Sampling occurred on day 63 after the first vaccine or placebo injection. Germline V gene sequence: CDR1 LNHDA, CDR2 SQIVND (reference sequence). The CDR3 covers 17 residues. V lost 5 bases, J lost 3 bases, and 12 bases stayed unmatched. Libraries were prepared by immunoSEQ multiplex PCR; TCRdb keeps only in-frame clonotypes and omits some of them. The table lists some 450,000 clones, about 90% of them singletons. Sequencing used peripheral blood, obtained in a trial of Ad26.COV2.S vaccine versus placebo. The chain links TRBV19 to TRBJ1-5; 8 positions agree with TRBD1. The receptor comes from a person between 18 and 60 years old who received the Ad26.COV2.S COVID-19 vaccine or a placebo. The CDR3 is CASSLPQGATNNQPQHF. The CDR3 DNA is TGTGCCAGTAGTCTTCCGCAGGGGGCAACAAACAATCAGCCCCAGCATTTT.